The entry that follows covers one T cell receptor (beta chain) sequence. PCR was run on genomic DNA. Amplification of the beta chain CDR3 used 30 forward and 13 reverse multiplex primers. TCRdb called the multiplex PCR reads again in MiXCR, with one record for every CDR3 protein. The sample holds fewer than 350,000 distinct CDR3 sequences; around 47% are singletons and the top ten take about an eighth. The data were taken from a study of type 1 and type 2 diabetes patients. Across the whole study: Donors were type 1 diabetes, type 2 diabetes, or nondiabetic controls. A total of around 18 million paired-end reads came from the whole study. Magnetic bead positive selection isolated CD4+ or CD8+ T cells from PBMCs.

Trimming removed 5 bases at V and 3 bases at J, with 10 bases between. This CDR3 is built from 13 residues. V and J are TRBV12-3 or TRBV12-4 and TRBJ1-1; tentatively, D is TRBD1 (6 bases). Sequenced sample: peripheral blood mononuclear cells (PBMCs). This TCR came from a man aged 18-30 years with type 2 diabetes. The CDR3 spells CASSRDTYTEAFF. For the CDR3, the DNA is TGTGCCAGCAGTAGGGACACCTACACTGAAGCTTTCTTT.